These 21 T cell receptor beta chains were all obtained from the same sample, sequenced in a study of cytomegalovirus exposure and HLA in healthy donors. PCR employed 60 Vbeta and 13 Jbeta primers. The table came from immunoSEQ multiplex PCR; TCRdb's copy has only in-frame clones and leaves some out. The profile shows around 150,000 clones, around four fifths of them singletons. The sequencing sample was made of PBMCs. Receptor source: a woman in her 30s in good health and CMV-seronegative.

The V and J genes are TRBV29-1 and TRBJ2-2, with 9 bases aligning to TRBD1. This CDR3 comprises 15 residues. Losses at the gene ends were 7 bases for V and 2 bases for J; bases not matched to a gene: 8. Germline loops: CDR1 SQVTM, CDR2 ANQGSEA. CDR3 coding DNA: TGCAGCGCAAAACAGGGGGCTTCCAACACCGGGGAGCTGTTTTTT. It codes for CSAKQGASNTGELFF.

This chain connects TRBV6-5 to TRBJ2-7; 9 bases agree with TRBD1. There are 15 residues in the CDR3. Trimming removed 6 bases from V and 6 bases from J; junction bases left unmatched: 12. Germline CDR1 and CDR2: MNHEY and SVGAGI. This chain's CDR3 is CASSRPGQGGSEQYF. The CDR3 DNA reads TGTGCCAGCAGCCGACCGGGACAGGGCGGGTCCGAGCAGTACTTC.

This rearrangement joins TRBV9 to TRBJ2-5; perhaps TRBD1 as D (6 bases). V was shortened by 2 bases and J by 2 bases, with 16 bases between the two germline ends. The CDR3 loop spans 16 amino acids. From germline, CDR1 is SGDLS and CDR2 YYNGEE. CDR3 protein: CASSVEGDIFQETQYF. The DNA of the CDR3 is TGTGCCAGCAGCGTCGAGGGGGACATTTTTCAAGAGACCCAGTACTTC.

CDR3 DNA: TGTGCCAGCACCGACAGGAACAATGAGCAGTTCTTC. Translation: CASTDRNNEQFF. The V gene is TRBV2, the J gene TRBJ2-1, with D possibly TRBD1 on 6 matching bases. The V end lost 7 bases, the J end lost 5 bases, and 9 bases lay between the germline ends. The CDR3 is 12 amino acids. Germline lookup yields CDR1 SNHLY and CDR2 FYNNEI.

This chain joins TRBV18 and TRBJ2-3, with a weak D call TRBD2 (6 bases). Germline V gives CDR1 KGHSH, CDR2 LQKENI. V shed 4 bases and J shed 1 base, with 9 bases lying between them. CDR3 length: 14 amino acids. CDR3 sequence reads: CASSRASGTDTQYF. As DNA, the CDR3 is TGTGCCAGCTCACGGGCTAGCGGCACAGATACGCAGTATTTT.

This clone was detected only once. The chain employs TRBV9 and TRBJ2-3, with D tentatively TRBD2 (6 bases). The CDR3 has 17 residues. Germline V CDR1 and CDR2: SGDLS, YYNGEE. V dropped 0 bases and J dropped 1 base, with 15 bases sitting between them. CDR3 nucleotide sequence: TGTGCCAGCAGCGTAGGACCCCTGGGCGGGGGCACAGATACGCAGTATTTT. Its protein product is CASSVGPLGGGTDTQYF.

The chain has TRBV18 and TRBJ1-1; D remains ambiguous. This CDR3 contains 14 residues. Germline V gives CDR1 KGHSH, CDR2 LQKENI. V gave up 2 bases and J gave up 0 bases, with 7 bases separating them. CDR3 sequence: CASSPRSMNTEAFF. DNA of the CDR3: TGTGCCAGCTCACCAAGGAGCATGAACACTGAAGCTTTCTTT.

The chain uses TRBV18 and TRBJ1-1; 9 bases fit TRBD1. Trimming cost V 5 bases and J 10 bases; bases outside gene matches: 14. This CDR3 region has 15 residues. Germline assignment: CDR1 KGHSH and CDR2 LQKENI. Here the CDR3 reads CASSWDRDGSGGAFF. As DNA, the CDR3 is TGTGCCAGCTCATGGGACAGGGATGGCAGCGGGGGAGCTTTCTTT.

The count of this clone is one. Other DNA variants within this sample encode the same CDR3. This chain links TRBV6-1 with TRBJ1-5; 10 nucleotides align to TRBD1. This CDR3 spans 15 amino acids. Germline CDR1 is MNHNS and CDR2 is SASEGT. The V segment lost 6 bases and the J segment 2 bases; nucleotides outside the gene matches: 4. The CDR3 nucleotides are TGTGCCAGCAGCGCCGGGACAGGGGGCAATCAGCCCCAGCATTTT. Translation gives CASSAGTGGNQPQHF.

Here the CDR3 reads CASNSQETQYF. The CDR3 DNA follows: TGCGCCAGCAACTCCCAAGAGACCCAGTACTTC. V usage is TRBV5-1 and J usage is TRBJ2-5; D ambiguous. With 6 bases removed from V and 1 base from J, the gap between germline ends came to 4 bases. The CDR3 length is 11 residues. In germline, CDR1 is SGHRS, CDR2 YFSETQ. Drawing the rest from reference TRBV5-1 and TRBJ2-5, the complete variable domain is KAGVTQTPRYLIKTRGQQVTLSCSPISGHRSVSWYQQTPGQGLQFLFEYFSETQRNKGNFPGRFSGRQFSNSRSEMNVSTLELGDSALYLCASNSQETQYFGPGTRLLVL.

V and J are TRBV6-5 and TRBJ2-5, with 7 bases identical to TRBD2. The V segment lost 6 bases and the J segment 1 base; nucleotides outside the gene matches: 8. From germline, CDR1 is MNHEY and CDR2 SVGAGI. The CDR3 contains 15 residues. The chain's CDR3 is CASSRAGPRQETQYF. The CDR3 nucleotides read TGTGCCAGCAGCCGAGCGGGACCTCGCCAAGAGACCCAGTACTTC.

The chain combines TRBV5-1 with TRBJ1-3, with D maybe TRBD1 (5 bases). CDR3 length: 14 amino acids. Germline CDR1 SGHRS, CDR2 YFSETQ. V lost 5 bases, J lost 4 bases, and 13 bases lay in between. CDR3 sequence (DNA): TGCGCCAGCAGTTCTCAGGGAACAGGAAACACCATATATTTT. Translation: CASSSQGTGNTIYF.

The V gene is TRBV18, the J gene TRBJ1-6, with a possible D match to TRBD1 (6 bases). CDR3 length equals 15 residues. Germline CDR1 KGHSH, CDR2 LQKENI. Trimming took 3 bases from V and 11 from J, leaving 17 bases between them. CDR3 coding DNA: TGTGCCAGCTCACCCTCCGGGACACCGGCGACACCCCTCCACTTT. Translation: CASSPSGTPATPLHF.

The CDR3 region is CASRERDYLVETQYF. Written as DNA, the CDR3 is TGTGCCAGCAGGGAGAGGGACTACCTTGTTGAGACCCAGTACTTC. V is TRBV5-5 and J is TRBJ2-5; 7 bases line up with TRBD2. V was pared by 5 bases and J by 5 bases, with 12 bases of the junction left unmatched. CDR3 length equals 15 residues. Germline V CDR1 and CDR2: SGHKS, YYEKEE (reference sequence).

This chain's CDR3 is CASSWGDTTYNSPLHF. In DNA form, the CDR3 reads TGCGCCAGCAGCTGGGGAGACACAACCTATAATTCACCCCTCCACTTT. V is TRBV5-1 and J is TRBJ1-6; D is unclear. The ends were cut back, 3 bases at V and 2 bases at J, with 12 bases in the middle. Germline values: CDR1 SGHRS, CDR2 YFSETQ. This CDR3 region has 16 residues.

In DNA form, the CDR3 reads TGTGCCAGCAGCTTAGAAGGGACTAGCGTTGAGACCCAGTACTTC. Protein: CASSLEGTSVETQYF. The V gene is TRBV11-2, the J gene TRBJ2-5; 10 nucleotides align to TRBD2. The CDR3 is 15 residues long. The germline V gene has CDR1 SGHAT and CDR2 FQNNGV. V lost 0 bases to trimming and J lost 5 bases; unmatched junction nucleotides: 3.

The chain is built from TRBV19 and TRBJ1-2; possible D gene TRBD1, 5 bases. The V end was cut by 3 bases, the J end by 4 bases, with 15 bases between. Germline CDR1 LNHDA, CDR2 SQIVND (reference sequence). The CDR3 spans 15 residues. CDR3 nucleotides: TGTGCCAGTAGTATCAATCCAGGGTACCCCTATGGCTACACCTTC. Amino acids: CASSINPGYPYGYTF.

This rearrangement joins TRBV5-4 to TRBJ2-1, with 7 bases fitting TRBD2. The CDR3 is 16 residues long. CDR1 and CDR2 (germline): SGHNT, YYREEE (reference sequence). Germline trimming cut 3 bases from V and 4 bases from J; bases unmatched to any gene: 10. CDR3 loop: CASSSGGSTEYNEQFF. CDR3 nucleotides: TGTGCCAGCAGCTCGGGGGGTAGCACAGAGTACAATGAGCAGTTCTTC. Full variable domain (outside the CDR3, taken from reference TRBV5-4 and TRBJ2-1): ETGVTQSPTHLIKTRGQQVTLRCSSQSGHNTVSWYQQALGQGPQFIFQYYREEENGRGNFPPRFSGLQFPNYSSELNVNALELDDSALYLCASSSGGSTEYNEQFFGPGTRLTVL.

The chain is built from TRBV2 and TRBJ1-2; the match to TRBD1 covers 7 bases. Losses at the gene ends were 3 bases for V and 4 bases for J; bases not matched to a gene: 5. CDR1 is SNHLY, CDR2 FYNNEI, per germline. The CDR3 length is 14 residues. CDR3 sequence: CASSEYRGGYGYTF. The CDR3 DNA is TGTGCCAGCAGTGAGTACAGGGGAGGCTATGGCTACACCTTC.

The V gene is TRBV6-1, the J gene TRBJ1-2; perhaps TRBD1 as D (5 bases). Per germline, CDR1 MNHNS and CDR2 SASEGT. Deletions cut 5 bases from V and 3 bases from J, with 16 bases between. There are 15 residues in the CDR3. CDR3: CASSPQGGQDYGYTF. For the CDR3, the DNA is TGTGCCAGCAGTCCCCAGGGAGGGCAAGACTATGGCTACACCTTC.

A note on this clone: The junction departs from the called germline gene at one end, perhaps through a read error. V usage is TRBV7-3 and J usage is TRBJ2-2; TRBD2 agrees at 9 bases. The CDR3 spans 18 residues. Germline loops: CDR1 SGHTA, CDR2 FQGTGA. The CDR3 sequence: CASSLGAGGPDYTGELLF. The CDR3 DNA reads as TGTGCCAGCAGCTTAGGGGCGGGGGGGCCCGACTACACCGGGGAGCTGCTTTTT.